Below are 9 T cell receptor beta chains sequenced from a single sample in a study of T cell repertoires in cytomegalovirus infection. These receptors have no known antigen. TCRdb re-called the reads with MiXCR, one entry per CDR3 protein. The sample consists of about a million distinct CDR3 sequences, less than 40% of them appearing once. Specimen: cultured CD8+ T cells from PBMCs, collected from culture after CMV antigen stimulation. Receptor source: a human donor in good health (CMV status not recorded). Some clones in this sample may be carry-over from other donors' samples.

Ten or more counts support this clonotype. The chain employs TRBV12-3 or TRBV12-4 and TRBJ1-1; D is unclear. Trimming removed 6 bases from V and 0 bases from J, with 5 bases in between. The CDR3 runs 12 residues. The CDR3 loop reads CASSKLNTEAFF. Written as DNA, the CDR3 is TGTGCCAGCAGCAAACTGAACACTGAAGCTTTCTTT.

The chain couples TRBV27 to TRBJ2-2, with D maybe TRBD1 (5 bases). V shed 8 bases and J shed 4 bases, with 8 bases lying between them. The length of the CDR3 is 12 residues. Per germline, CDR1 MNHEY and CDR2 SMNVEV (reference sequence). The CDR3 DNA is TGTGCCAGCGCTAGGGGCACCGGGGAGCTGTTTTTT. This translates into CASARGTGELFF.

In this sample, this clonotype turned up a few times. The gene calls are TRBV6-1 and TRBJ1-1; no clear D gene. Germline V lookup: CDR1 MNHNS, CDR2 SASEGT. This CDR3 has 13 residues. The V and J ends lost 2 bases and 5 bases respectively, with 9 bases between them. CDR3 sequence reads: CASSEYGRTEAFF. Here the CDR3 DNA reads TGTGCCAGCAGTGAATATGGGAGGACTGAAGCTTTCTTT.

The rearrangement uses TRBV7-4 and TRBJ1-1; no clear D. The CDR3 loop spans 14 amino acids. V shed 0 bases and J shed 7 bases, with 12 bases lying between them. Germline V gene sequence: CDR1 SGHVT, CDR2 SQSDAQ. The CDR3 DNA reads as TGTGCCAGCAGCTTAGCGGGCAGTAAATTTGAAGCTTTCTTT. Translating it yields CASSLAGSKFEAFF.

The gene calls are TRBV18 and TRBJ2-3; tentatively, D is TRBD1 (6 bases). Per the germline V gene, CDR1 is KGHSH and CDR2 is LQKENI. The CDR3 runs to 16 residues. V was cut by 7 bases and J by 0 bases, with 17 bases left in between. This CDR3 is CASYPDSPLSTDTQYF. DNA of the CDR3: TGTGCCAGCTACCCGGACAGTCCCCTCAGCACAGATACGCAGTATTTT.

The chain couples TRBV19 to TRBJ2-7, with TRBD2 matching 9 bases. This CDR3 is built from 13 residues. Germline CDR1 LNHDA, CDR2 SQIVND (reference sequence). J was trimmed by 9 bases and V by 1 base; bases with no gene match: 4. DNA for the CDR3: TGTGCCAGTAGTATAGCGAGCGGGGGGACGCAGTACTTC. Its translation is CASSIASGGTQYF.

This clonotype was detected a few times. The V gene is TRBV12-3 or TRBV12-4, the J gene TRBJ2-1, with TRBD2 identical over 12 bases. This CDR3 comprises 16 residues. V trimming: 5 bases; J trimming: 8 bases; junction bases outside the gene matches: 10. This chain's CDR3 is CASSLTSGGRRDEQFF. The CDR3 nucleotides are TGTGCCAGCAGTCTGACTAGCGGGGGCCGAAGAGATGAGCAGTTCTTC.

The chain joins TRBV7-9 to TRBJ2-3, with D perhaps TRBD2 (7 bases). Trimming stripped 9 bases from V and 0 bases from J, with 13 bases between. Germline values: CDR1 SEHNR, CDR2 FQNEAQ (reference sequence). The CDR3 contains 14 residues. For the CDR3, the DNA is TGTGCCAGTCTCGGGGGGCGTAGCACAGATACGCAGTATTTT. This sequence encodes CASLGGRSTDTQYF.

This clonotype has a count of ten or more. This chain connects TRBV7-2 to TRBJ2-3, with D unresolved. Germline values: CDR1 SGHTA, CDR2 FQGNSA. The CDR3 is made up of 16 amino acids. V was pared by 5 bases and J by 2 bases, with 17 bases between. This CDR3 is CASSLRRKTLTDTQYF. As DNA, the CDR3 is TGTGCCAGCAGCCTTAGACGGAAGACCCTCACAGATACGCAGTATTTT.